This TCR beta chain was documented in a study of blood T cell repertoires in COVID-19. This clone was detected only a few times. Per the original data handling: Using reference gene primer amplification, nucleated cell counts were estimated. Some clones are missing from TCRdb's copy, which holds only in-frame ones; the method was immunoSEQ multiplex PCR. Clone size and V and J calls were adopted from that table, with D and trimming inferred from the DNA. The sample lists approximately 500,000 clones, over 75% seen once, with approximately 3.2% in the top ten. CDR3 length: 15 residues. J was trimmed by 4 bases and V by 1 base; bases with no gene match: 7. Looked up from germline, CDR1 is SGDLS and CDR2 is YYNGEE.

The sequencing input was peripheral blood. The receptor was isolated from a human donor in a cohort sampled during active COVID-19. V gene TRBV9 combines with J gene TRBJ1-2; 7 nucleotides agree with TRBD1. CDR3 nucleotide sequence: TGTGCCAGCAGCGTAACAGGGGATCCTTTCTATGGCTACACCTTC. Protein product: CASSVTGDPFYGYTF.